This TCR beta chain was profiled in a study of cytomegalovirus exposure and HLA in healthy donors. The CDR3 is 15 amino acids. CDR1 and CDR2 from the germline V gene are SGHAT and FQNNGV. The V gene end was trimmed by 3 bases and the J gene end by 7 bases; junction bases not matched to a gene: 8. The PCR ran on 60 Vbeta and 13 Jbeta primers. TCRdb's table, derived via immunoSEQ multiplex PCR, lists solely in-frame clones and lacks some. The sample has 200,000 or so clones; less than 85% are singletons. Study-wide results and caveats: A later analysis found that most CMV-associated TCR beta chains appeared HLA-restricted. Trimming of TCR beta V- and J-genes showed a link, identified in a later analysis, to a missense DCLRE1C variant.

This clone was counted between two and nine times. The antigen is not known. The chain employs TRBV11-2 and TRBJ2-2, with TRBD2 identical over 7 bases. The sequenced sample consisted of PBMCs. The TCR sequence derives from a man between 18 and 29 years old in good health and CMV-seronegative. CDR3 protein: CASSLFGGEGGELFF. The CDR3 DNA follows: TGTGCCAGCAGCTTGTTCGGCGGGGAGGGCGGGGAGCTGTTTTTT.